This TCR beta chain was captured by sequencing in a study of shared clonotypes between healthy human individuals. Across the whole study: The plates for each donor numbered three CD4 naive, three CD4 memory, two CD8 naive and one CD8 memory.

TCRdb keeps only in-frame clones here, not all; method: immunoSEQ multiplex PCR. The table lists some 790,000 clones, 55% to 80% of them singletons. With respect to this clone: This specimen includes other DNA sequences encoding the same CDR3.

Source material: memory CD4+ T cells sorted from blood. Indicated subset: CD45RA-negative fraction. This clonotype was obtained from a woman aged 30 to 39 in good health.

CDR3 DNA: TGCGCCAGCAGCTTGGTCCTAGCGGGAGAAGAGACCCAGTACTTC. It codes for CASSLVLAGEETQYF. The gene calls are TRBV5-1 and TRBJ2-5; 10 bases agree with TRBD2. This CDR3 contains 15 residues. V gave up 0 bases and J gave up 3 bases; unmatched junction bases: 2. The V gene's germline CDR1 is SGHRS and CDR2 YFSETQ.